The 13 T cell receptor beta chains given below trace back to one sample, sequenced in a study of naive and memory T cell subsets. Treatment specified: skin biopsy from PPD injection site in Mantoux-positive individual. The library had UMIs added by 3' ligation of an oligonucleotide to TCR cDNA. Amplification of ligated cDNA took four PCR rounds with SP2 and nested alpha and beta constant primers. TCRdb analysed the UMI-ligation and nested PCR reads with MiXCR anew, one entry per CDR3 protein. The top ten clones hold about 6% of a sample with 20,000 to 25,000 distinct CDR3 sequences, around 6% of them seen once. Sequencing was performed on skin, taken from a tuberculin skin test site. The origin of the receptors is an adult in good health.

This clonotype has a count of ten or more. The CDR3 sequence: CASSVRDFQETQYF. DNA for the CDR3: TGTGCCAGCAGCGTTAGAGACTTTCAAGAGACCCAGTACTTC. This rearrangement joins TRBV9 to TRBJ2-5, with D uncertain. Germline CDR1 SGDLS, CDR2 YYNGEE. Trimming removed 2 bases from V and 2 bases from J, with 10 bases in between. The length of the CDR3 is 14 residues.

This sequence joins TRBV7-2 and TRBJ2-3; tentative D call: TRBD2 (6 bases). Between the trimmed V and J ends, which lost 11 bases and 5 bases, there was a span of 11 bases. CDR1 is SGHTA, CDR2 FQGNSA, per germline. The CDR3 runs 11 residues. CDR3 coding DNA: TGTGCCGGAGGGACTCGAGATACGCAGTATTTT. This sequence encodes CAGGTRDTQYF.

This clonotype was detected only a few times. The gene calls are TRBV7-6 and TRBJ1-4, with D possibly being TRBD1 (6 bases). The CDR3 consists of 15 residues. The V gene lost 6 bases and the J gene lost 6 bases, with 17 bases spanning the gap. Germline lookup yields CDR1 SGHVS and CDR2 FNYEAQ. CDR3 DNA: TGTGCCAGCAGGCGAAACAGGGAACAAGATGAAAAACTGTTTTTT. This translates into CASRRNREQDEKLFF.

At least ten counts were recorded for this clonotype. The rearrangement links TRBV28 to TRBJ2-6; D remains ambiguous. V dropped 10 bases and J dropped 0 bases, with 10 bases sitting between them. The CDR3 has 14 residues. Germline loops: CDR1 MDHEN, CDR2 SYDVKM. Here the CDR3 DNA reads TGTGCCATCCAAGATGGCTCTGGGGCCAACGTCCTGACTTTC. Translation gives CAIQDGSGANVLTF.

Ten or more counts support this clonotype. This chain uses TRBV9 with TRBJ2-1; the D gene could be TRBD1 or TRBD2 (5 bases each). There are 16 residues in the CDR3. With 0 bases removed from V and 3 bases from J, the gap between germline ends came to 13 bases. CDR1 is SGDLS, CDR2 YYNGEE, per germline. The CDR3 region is CASSVGTVRGYNEQFF. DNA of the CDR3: TGTGCCAGCAGCGTAGGAACCGTGAGGGGCTACAATGAGCAGTTCTTC.

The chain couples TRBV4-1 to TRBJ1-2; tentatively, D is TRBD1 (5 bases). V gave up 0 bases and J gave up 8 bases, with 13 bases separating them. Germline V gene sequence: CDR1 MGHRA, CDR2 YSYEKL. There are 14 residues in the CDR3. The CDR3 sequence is CASSQDFERGGYTF. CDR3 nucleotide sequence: TGCGCCAGCAGCCAAGATTTCGAGAGGGGCGGCTACACCTTC.

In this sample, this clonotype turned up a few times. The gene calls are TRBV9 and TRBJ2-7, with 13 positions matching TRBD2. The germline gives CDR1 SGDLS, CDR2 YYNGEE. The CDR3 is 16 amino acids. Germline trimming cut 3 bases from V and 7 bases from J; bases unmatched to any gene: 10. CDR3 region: CASSGTSGRAIGEQYF. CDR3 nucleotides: TGTGCCAGCAGCGGTACTAGCGGGAGGGCCATTGGAGAGCAGTACTTC.

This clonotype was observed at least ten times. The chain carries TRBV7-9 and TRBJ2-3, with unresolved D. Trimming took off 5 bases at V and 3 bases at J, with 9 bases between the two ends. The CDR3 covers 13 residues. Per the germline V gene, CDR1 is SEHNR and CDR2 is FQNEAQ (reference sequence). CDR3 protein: CASSVHGTDTQYF. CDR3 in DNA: TGTGCCAGCAGCGTCCATGGAACAGATACGCAGTATTTT.

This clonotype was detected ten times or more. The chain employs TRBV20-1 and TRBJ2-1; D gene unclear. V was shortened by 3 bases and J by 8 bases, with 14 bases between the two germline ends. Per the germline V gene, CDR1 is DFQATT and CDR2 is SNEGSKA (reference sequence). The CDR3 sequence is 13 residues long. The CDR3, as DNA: TGCAGTGCTAGTTGGCCGCCGCTCGATGAGCAGTTCTTC. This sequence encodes CSASWPPLDEQFF.

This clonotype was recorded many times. The CDR3 region has the DNA TGCAGTGCTAGAGATCCGGAAGAAGGGTCCTACGAGCAGTACTTC. Translated, it gives CSARDPEEGSYEQYF. This chain joins TRBV20-1 and TRBJ2-7; D is unresolved. This CDR3 is built from 15 residues. Germline loops: CDR1 DFQATT, CDR2 SNEGSKA (reference sequence). V lost 0 bases to trimming and J lost 1 base, with 13 bases between them.

DNA of the CDR3: TGTGCCAGCAGCCGTACGGGGAGTGCTGAAGCTTTCTTT. It specifies CASSRTGSAEAFF. The V gene is TRBV11-3, the J gene TRBJ1-1; D not certain. This CDR3 has 13 amino acids. Per germline, CDR1 SGHNT and CDR2 YENEEA. Trimming cost V 5 bases and J 6 bases, with 13 bases left between them.

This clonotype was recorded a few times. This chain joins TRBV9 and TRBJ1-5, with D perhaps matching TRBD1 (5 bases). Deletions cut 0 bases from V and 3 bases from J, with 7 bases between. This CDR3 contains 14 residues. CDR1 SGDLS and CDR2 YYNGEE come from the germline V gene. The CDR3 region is CASSVDGANQPQHF. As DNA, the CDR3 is TGTGCCAGCAGCGTAGACGGGGCCAATCAGCCCCAGCATTTT.

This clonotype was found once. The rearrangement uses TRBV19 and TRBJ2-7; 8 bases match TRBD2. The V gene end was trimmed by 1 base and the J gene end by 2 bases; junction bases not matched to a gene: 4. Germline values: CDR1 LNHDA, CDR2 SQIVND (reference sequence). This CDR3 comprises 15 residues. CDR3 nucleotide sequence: TGTGCCAGTAGTATAGTTACTAGCGGAACCTACGAGCAGTACTTC. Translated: CASSIVTSGTYEQYF.